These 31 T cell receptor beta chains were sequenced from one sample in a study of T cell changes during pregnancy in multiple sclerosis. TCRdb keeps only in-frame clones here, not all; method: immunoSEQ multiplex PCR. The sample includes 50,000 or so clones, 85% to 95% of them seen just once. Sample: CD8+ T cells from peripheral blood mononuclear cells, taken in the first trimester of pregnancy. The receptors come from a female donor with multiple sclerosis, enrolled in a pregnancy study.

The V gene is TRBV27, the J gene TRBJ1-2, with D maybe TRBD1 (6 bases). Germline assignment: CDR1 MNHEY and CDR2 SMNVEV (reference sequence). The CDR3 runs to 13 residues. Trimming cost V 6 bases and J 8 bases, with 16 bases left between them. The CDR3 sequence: CASSRGGVEGYTF. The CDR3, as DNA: TGTGCCAGCAGCCGAGGGGGGGTAGAGGGCTACACCTTC.

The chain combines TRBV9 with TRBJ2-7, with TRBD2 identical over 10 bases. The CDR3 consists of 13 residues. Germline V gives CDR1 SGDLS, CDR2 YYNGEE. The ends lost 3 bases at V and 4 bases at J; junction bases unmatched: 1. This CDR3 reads CASSGTSGYEQYF. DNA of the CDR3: TGTGCCAGCAGCGGGACTAGCGGTTACGAGCAGTACTTC. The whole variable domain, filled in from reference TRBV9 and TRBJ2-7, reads DSGVTQTPKHLITATGQRVTLRCSPRSGDLSVYWYQQSLDQGLQFLIQYYNGEERAKGNILERFSAQQFPDLHSELNLSSLELGDSALYFCASSGTSGYEQYFGPGTRLTVT.

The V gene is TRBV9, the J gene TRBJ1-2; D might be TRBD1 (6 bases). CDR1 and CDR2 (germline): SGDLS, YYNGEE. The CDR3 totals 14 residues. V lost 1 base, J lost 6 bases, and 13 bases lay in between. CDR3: CASSVMQGLHGYTF. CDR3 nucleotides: TGTGCCAGCAGCGTAATGCAGGGGCTTCATGGCTACACCTTC. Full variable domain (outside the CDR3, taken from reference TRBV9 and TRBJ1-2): DSGVTQTPKHLITATGQRVTLRCSPRSGDLSVYWYQQSLDQGLQFLIQYYNGEERAKGNILERFSAQQFPDLHSELNLSSLELGDSALYFCASSVMQGLHGYTFGSGTRLTVV.

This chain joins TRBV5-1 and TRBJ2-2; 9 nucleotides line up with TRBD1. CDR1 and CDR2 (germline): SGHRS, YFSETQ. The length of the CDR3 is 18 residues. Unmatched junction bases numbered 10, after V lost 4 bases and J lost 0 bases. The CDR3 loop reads CASSPSPGQGANTGELFF. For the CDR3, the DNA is TGCGCCAGCAGCCCTTCTCCGGGACAGGGCGCGAACACCGGGGAGCTGTTTTTT.

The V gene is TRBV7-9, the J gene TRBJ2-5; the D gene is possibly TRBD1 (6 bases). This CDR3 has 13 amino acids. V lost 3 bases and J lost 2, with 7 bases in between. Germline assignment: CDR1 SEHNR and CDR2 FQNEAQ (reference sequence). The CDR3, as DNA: TGTGCCAGCAGCTTGGACAGTCAAGAGACCCAGTACTTC. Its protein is CASSLDSQETQYF.

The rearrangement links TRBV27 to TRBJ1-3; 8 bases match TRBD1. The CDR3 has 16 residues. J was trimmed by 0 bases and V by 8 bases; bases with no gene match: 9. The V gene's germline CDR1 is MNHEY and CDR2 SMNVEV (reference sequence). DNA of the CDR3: TGTGCCAGCCCTGGGACAGGTTCTTTCTCTGGAAACACCATATATTTT. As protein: CASPGTGSFSGNTIYF.

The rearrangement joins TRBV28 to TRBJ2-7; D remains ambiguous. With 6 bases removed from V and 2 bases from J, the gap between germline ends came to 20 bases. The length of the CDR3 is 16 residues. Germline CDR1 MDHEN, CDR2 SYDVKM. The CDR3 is CASSSEGGIRPYEQYF. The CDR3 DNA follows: TGTGCCAGCAGCTCCGAAGGCGGTATACGCCCCTACGAGCAGTACTTC.

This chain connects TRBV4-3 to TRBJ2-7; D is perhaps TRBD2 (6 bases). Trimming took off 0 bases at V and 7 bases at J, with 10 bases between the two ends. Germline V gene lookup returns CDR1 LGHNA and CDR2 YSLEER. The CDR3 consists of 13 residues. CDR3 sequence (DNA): TGCGCCAGCAGCCAAGATTCCGGGAGAGAGCAGTACTTC. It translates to CASSQDSGREQYF.

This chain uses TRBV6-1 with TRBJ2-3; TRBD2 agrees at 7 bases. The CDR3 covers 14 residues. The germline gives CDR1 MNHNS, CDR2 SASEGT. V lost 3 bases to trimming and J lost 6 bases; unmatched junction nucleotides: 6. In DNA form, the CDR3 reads TGTGCCAGCAGTGAGGGCCAGGGAGGGGATACGCAGTATTTT. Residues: CASSEGQGGDTQYF.

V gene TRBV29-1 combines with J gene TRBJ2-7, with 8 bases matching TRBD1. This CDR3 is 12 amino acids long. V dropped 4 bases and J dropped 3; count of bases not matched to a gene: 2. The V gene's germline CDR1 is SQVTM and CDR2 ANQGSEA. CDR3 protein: CSVAGTGYEQYF. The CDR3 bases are TGCAGCGTTGCCGGGACAGGCTACGAGCAGTACTTC.

DNA of the CDR3: TGTGCCAGTTCGGGGACAGGGGGTCAGCCCCAGCATTTT. Translation: CASSGTGGQPQHF. The gene calls are TRBV19 and TRBJ1-5; TRBD1 agrees at 11 bases. The CDR3 spans 13 residues. Trimming at V came to 8 bases and at J to 6 bases, leaving 3 bases not matched to a gene. The germline gives CDR1 LNHDA, CDR2 SQIVND (reference sequence). Complete variable domain (other parts from reference TRBV19 and TRBJ1-5): DGGITQSPKYLFRKEGQNVTLSCEQNLNHDAMYWYRQDPGQGLRLIYYSQIVNDFQKGDIAEGYSVSREKKESFPLTVTSAQKNPTAFYLCASSGTGGQPQHFGDGTRLSIL.

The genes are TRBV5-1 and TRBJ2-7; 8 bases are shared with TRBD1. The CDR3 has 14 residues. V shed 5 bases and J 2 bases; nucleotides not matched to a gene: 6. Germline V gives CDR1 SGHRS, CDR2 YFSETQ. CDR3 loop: CASSPGTGPYEQYF. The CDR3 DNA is TGCGCCAGCAGTCCCGGGACAGGACCCTACGAGCAGTACTTC.

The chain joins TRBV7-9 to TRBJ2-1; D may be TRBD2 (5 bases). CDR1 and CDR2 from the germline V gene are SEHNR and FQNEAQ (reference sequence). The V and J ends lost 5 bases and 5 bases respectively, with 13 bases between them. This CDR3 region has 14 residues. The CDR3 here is CASSPPGSHNEQFF. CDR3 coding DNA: TGTGCCAGCAGCCCCCCGGGAAGCCACAATGAGCAGTTCTTC.

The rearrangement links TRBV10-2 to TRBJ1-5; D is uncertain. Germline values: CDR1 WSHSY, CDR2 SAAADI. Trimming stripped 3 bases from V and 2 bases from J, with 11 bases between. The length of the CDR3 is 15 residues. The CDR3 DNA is TGCGCCAGCAGTGAAGAGGGTGACCGCAATCAGCCCCAGCATTTT. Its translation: CASSEEGDRNQPQHF.

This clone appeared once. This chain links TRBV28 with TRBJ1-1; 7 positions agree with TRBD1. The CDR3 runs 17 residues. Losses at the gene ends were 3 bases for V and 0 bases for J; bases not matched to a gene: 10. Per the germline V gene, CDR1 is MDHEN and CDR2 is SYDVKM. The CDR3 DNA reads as TGTGCCAGCAGTTTCCAACAGGGGACACCCCTGAACACTGAAGCTTTCTTT. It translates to CASSFQQGTPLNTEAFF. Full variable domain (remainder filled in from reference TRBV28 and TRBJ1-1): DVKVTQSSRYLVKRTGEKVFLECVQDMDHENMFWYRQDPGLGLRLIYFSYDVKMKEKGDIPEGYSVSREKKERFSLILESASTNQTSMYLCASSFQQGTPLNTEAFFGQGTRLTVV.

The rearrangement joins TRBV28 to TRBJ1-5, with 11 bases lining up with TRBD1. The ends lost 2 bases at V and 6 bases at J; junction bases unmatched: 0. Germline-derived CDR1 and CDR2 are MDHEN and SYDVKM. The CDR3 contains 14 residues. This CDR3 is CASSLGTGGQPQHF. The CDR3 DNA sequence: TGTGCCAGCAGTTTAGGGACAGGGGGTCAGCCCCAGCATTTT.

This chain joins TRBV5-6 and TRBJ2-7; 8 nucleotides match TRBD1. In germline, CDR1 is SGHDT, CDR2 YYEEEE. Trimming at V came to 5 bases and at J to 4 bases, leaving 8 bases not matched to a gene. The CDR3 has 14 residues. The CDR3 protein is CASSFGTGSYEQYF. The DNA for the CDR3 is TGTGCCAGCAGTTTCGGGACAGGTTCTTACGAGCAGTACTTC. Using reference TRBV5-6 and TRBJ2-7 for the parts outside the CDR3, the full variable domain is DAGVTQSPTHLIKTRGQQVTLRCSPKSGHDTVSWYQQALGQGPQFIFQYYEEEERQRGNFPDRFSGHQFPNYSSELNVNALLLGDSALYLCASSFGTGSYEQYFGPGTRLTVT.

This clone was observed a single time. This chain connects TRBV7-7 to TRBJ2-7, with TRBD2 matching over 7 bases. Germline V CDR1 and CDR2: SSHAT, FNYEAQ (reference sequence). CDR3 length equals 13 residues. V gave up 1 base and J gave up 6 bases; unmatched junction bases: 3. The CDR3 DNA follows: TGTGCCAGCAGCTTAGAGGGAGGGGCCGAGCAGTACTTC. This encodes CASSLEGGAEQYF.

CDR3 region: CASSNAPGAYEQYF. Here the CDR3 DNA reads TGTGCCAGCAGCAATGCCCCGGGAGCCTACGAGCAGTACTTC. The chain carries TRBV27 and TRBJ2-7; weak D call: TRBD2 (6 bases). The CDR3 has 14 residues. Between the trimmed V and J ends, which lost 6 bases and 2 bases, there was a span of 14 bases. Germline-derived CDR1 and CDR2 are MNHEY and SMNVEV (reference sequence).

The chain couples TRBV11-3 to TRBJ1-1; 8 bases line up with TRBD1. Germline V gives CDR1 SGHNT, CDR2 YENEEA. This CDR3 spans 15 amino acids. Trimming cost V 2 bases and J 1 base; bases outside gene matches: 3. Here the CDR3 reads CASSLTGTGNTEAFF. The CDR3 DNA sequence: TGTGCCAGCAGCTTAACCGGGACAGGGAACACTGAAGCTTTCTTT.

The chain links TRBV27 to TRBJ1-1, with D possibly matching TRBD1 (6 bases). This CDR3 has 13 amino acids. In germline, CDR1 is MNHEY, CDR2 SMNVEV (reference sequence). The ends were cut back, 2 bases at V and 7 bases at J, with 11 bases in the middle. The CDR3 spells CASSLAGASEAFF. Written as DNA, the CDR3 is TGTGCCAGCAGTTTAGCAGGGGCCAGTGAAGCTTTCTTT.

For the CDR3, the DNA is TGCGCCAGCAGCTACGACAGCCAAGAGACCCAGTACTTC. Its protein product is CASSYDSQETQYF. The chain links TRBV5-1 to TRBJ2-5; D is possibly TRBD1 (5 bases). V gave up 3 bases and J gave up 1 base, with 7 bases separating them. This CDR3 is built from 13 residues. The V gene's germline CDR1 is SGHRS and CDR2 YFSETQ.

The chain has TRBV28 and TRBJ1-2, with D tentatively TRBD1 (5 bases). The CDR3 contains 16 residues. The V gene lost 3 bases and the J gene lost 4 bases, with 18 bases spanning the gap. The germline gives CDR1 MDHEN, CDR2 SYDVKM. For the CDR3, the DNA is TGTGCCAGCAGTTTGGTGCAAGGGGCAGATCGCTATGGCTACACCTTC. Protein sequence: CASSLVQGADRYGYTF.

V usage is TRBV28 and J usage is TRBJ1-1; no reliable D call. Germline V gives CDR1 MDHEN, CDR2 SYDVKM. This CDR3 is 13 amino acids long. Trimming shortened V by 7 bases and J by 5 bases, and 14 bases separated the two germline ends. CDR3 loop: CASTVSGRTEAFF. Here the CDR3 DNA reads TGTGCCAGCACCGTAAGCGGTCGGACTGAAGCTTTCTTT.

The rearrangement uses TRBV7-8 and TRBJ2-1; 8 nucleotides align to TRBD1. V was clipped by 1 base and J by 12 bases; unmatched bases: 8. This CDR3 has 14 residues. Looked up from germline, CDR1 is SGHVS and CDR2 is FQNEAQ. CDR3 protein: CASSLVAGGETQFF. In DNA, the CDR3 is TGTGCCAGCAGCTTAGTGGCAGGGGGCGAGACGCAGTTCTTC.

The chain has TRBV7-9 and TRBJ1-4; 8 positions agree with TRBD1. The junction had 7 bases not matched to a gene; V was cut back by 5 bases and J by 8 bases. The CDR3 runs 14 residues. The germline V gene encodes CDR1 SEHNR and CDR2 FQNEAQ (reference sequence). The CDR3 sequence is CASSITGGKEKLFF. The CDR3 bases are TGTGCCAGCAGCATTACAGGGGGAAAGGAAAAACTGTTTTTT.

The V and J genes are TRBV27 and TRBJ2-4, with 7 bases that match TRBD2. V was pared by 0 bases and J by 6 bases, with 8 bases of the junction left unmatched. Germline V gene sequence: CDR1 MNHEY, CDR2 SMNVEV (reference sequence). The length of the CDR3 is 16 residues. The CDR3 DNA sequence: TGTGCCAGCAGTTTATCGGGCCCTTCGGGGGGAAACATTCAGTACTTC. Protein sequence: CASSLSGPSGGNIQYF.

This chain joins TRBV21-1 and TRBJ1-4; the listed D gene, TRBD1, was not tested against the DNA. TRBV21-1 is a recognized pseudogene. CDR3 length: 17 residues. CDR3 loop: CASSNYTSGDTGEKLFF. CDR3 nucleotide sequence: TGTGCCAGCAGCAACTATACTTCTGGGGACACAGGGGAAAAACTGTTTTTT.

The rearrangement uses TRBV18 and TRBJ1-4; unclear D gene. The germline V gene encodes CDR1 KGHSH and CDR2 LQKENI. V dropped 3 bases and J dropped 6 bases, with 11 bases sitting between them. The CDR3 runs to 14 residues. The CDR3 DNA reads TGTGCCAGCTCACCTGCGCTGAACGATGAAAAACTGTTTTTT. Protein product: CASSPALNDEKLFF.

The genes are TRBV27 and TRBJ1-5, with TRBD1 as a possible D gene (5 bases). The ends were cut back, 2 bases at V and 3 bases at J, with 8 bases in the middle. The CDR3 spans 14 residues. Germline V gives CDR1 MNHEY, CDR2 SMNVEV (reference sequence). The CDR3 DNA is TGTGCCAGCAGTTTAGGGGCTAACAATCAGCCCCAGCATTTT. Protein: CASSLGANNQPQHF.

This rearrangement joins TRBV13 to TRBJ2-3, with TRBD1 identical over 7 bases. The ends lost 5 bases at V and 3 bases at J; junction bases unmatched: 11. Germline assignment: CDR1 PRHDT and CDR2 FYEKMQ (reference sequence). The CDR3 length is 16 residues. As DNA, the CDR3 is TGTGCCAGCAGCGTCCTCCACCCGGGACAGACAGATACGCAGTATTTT. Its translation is CASSVLHPGQTDTQYF.